Sequencing of this T cell receptor (beta chain) was carried out in a study of T-cell memory formation after mild COVID-19. MiXCR was run by TCRdb on the 5' RACE reads, yielding one entry per CDR3 protein. The sample yields 300,000 to 350,000 distinct CDR3 sequences, roughly an eighth seen once. This clonotype has only a few counts. Antigen unknown. The CDR3 runs to 12 residues. Germline V gene lookup returns CDR1 SGHDT and CDR2 YYEEEE. J lost 3 bases, V lost 3 bases, and 0 bases had no gene match. Broader study findings: Later expanders leaned CD4+, whereas clones that contracted between day 15 and 85 were balanced CD4/CD8.

The chain recombines TRBV5-6 with TRBJ2-7; TRBD1 matches 7 bases. This sequence was found in a man between 18 and 35 years old who had mild COVID-19 (a few samples of this study predate the infection). Cell type and time point are not known. The sample taken for sequencing was PBMCs or a T cell subset sorted from them (not recorded which). The CDR3 region is CASSYRGYEQYF. CDR3 nucleotide sequence: TGTGCCAGCAGCTACAGGGGCTACGAGCAGTACTTC.